This T cell receptor beta chain was sequenced during a study of OX40 agonist ivuxolimab in advanced cancers. The timepoints at which blood was sampled were baseline, cycle 4 day 1, and cycle 7 day 1. Here immunoSEQ multiplex PCR was the method, and the copy in TCRdb shows in-frame clones only, minus some. Of some 65,000 clones in the sample, 80% to 90% were seen once. The CDR3 loop spans 14 amino acids. J was trimmed by 6 bases and V by 5 bases; bases with no gene match: 7. Germline V gene sequence: CDR1 SGHRS, CDR2 YFSETQ. The study's findings and limits: Clones of CD4+ and CD8+ blood T cells grew by week 6 at doses of 0.1 to 3.0 mg/kg.

For this clone: No antigen is known for it.

The TCR comes from an adult with an advanced solid tumor such as melanoma, head and neck, liver or kidney cancer. Sequencing used CD4+ or CD8+ T cells sorted from blood, obtained in a trial of the OX40 agonist ivuxolimab. V and J are TRBV5-1 and TRBJ2-7, with TRBD1 matching 11 bases. The CDR3, as DNA: TGCGCCAGCAGGCCGGGACAGGGGGAGGGCGAGCAGTACTTC. Protein product: CASRPGQGEGEQYF.